Shown below are 25 T cell receptor beta chains from a single sample sequenced in a study of tumor and adjacent non-tumor tissue in lung cancer. No cell sorting was done before RNA was extracted from the tissue. Three rounds of nested PCR, following a modified ARM-PCR protocol, produced the TCRbeta library. TCRdb used MiXCR to reprocess the multiplex PCR reads, holding one entry per CDR3 protein. The repertoire holds approximately 150,000 distinct CDR3 sequences, with approximately 66% as singletons. The material sequenced was lung tumor tissue. Receptors were obtained from a man in his 60s with small cell lung cancer.

This chain joins TRBV2 and TRBJ1-6, with D possibly matching TRBD1 (5 bases). The CDR3 covers 15 residues. V was pared by 5 bases and J by 7 bases, with 15 bases between. Germline CDR1 reads SNHLY; CDR2 reads FYNNEI. The DNA of the CDR3 is TGTGCCAGCAGTTGGACATTGTCCTCAAATTCACCCCTCCACTTT. Protein product: CASSWTLSSNSPLHF.

There are a few counts of this clonotype. The genes are TRBV5-1 and TRBJ1-1, with 12 bases fitting TRBD1. This CDR3 has 17 amino acids. Germline CDR1 SGHRS, CDR2 YFSETQ. J was trimmed by 0 bases and V by 3 bases; bases with no gene match: 6. The CDR3 nucleotides are TGCGCCAGCAGCTCCGGGACAGGGGGCGTCGTGAACACTGAAGCTTTCTTT. It specifies CASSSGTGGVVNTEAFF. Looking up the rest from reference TRBV5-1 and TRBJ1-1 gives the full variable domain: KAGVTQTPRYLIKTRGQQVTLSCSPISGHRSVSWYQQTPGQGLQFLFEYFSETQRNKGNFPGRFSGRQFSNSRSEMNVSTLELGDSALYLCASSSGTGGVVNTEAFFGQGTRLTVV.

Remarks on this clonotype: The junction does not match germline at one end; this may be a read error. The CDR3 region has the DNA TGTGCCACTCAAGAGAGCTCCTACAAAGAGCTGTTCTTC. Amino acids: CATQESSYKELFF. The chain links TRBV24-1 to TRBJ2-1; unclear D gene. Looked up from germline, CDR1 is KGHDR and CDR2 is SFDVKD. The CDR3 contains 13 residues.

This clonotype is a singleton in its sample. This chain connects TRBV12-3 or TRBV12-4 to TRBJ1-4; TRBD1 matches 7 bases. V was pared by 6 bases and J by 5 bases, with 6 bases of the junction left unmatched. This CDR3 spans 14 amino acids. The CDR3 nucleotides read TGTGCCAGCAGCCTGACAGGGCGAAATGAAAAACTGTTTTTT. It translates to CASSLTGRNEKLFF.

CDR3 loop: CAISVGQAKSNTGELFF. The CDR3 DNA is TGTGCCATCAGCGTGGGACAGGCTAAATCGAACACCGGGGAGCTGTTTTTT. This chain links TRBV10-3 with TRBJ2-2, with 8 bases lining up with TRBD1. Per germline, CDR1 ENHRY and CDR2 SYGVKD. The CDR3 has 17 residues. Trimming removed 6 bases from V and 0 bases from J; junction bases left unmatched: 9.

The sample holds many counts of this clonotype. The chain has TRBV11-2 and TRBJ2-1; D perhaps matches TRBD1 (5 bases). The CDR3 totals 15 residues. From germline, CDR1 is SGHAT and CDR2 FQNNGV. Trimming stripped 1 base from V and 6 bases from J, with 13 bases between. CDR3 region: CASSLGNTGSNEQFF. For the CDR3, the DNA is TGTGCCAGCAGCTTAGGTAACACAGGATCCAATGAGCAGTTCTTC.

As for this clonotype: Because the CDR3 is missing its conserved closing phenylalanine or tryptophan, this is likely a read error. The chain combines TRBV6-6 with TRBJ2-1; no clear D. The V end lost 6 bases, the J end lost 7 bases, and 19 bases lay between the germline ends. The germline gives CDR1 MNHNY, CDR2 SVGAGI (reference sequence). The CDR3 extends over 15 amino acids. Written as DNA, the CDR3 is TGTGCCAGCAGCCCCACTGGCAGGAGCCCTAATGAGCAGTTCCTC. Its translation is CASSPTGRSPNEQFL.

Notes on this clonotype: The junction departs from germline at one end; a sequencing error may be responsible. The V and J genes are TRBV10-3 and TRBJ2-1; 11 bases are shared with TRBD2. CDR3 length equals 15 residues. The germline V gene encodes CDR1 ENHRY and CDR2 SYGVKD. The CDR3 coding sequence is TGTGCCATCAGTGAGGCTAGCGGGAGGAGCAATGAGCAGCTCTTC. Translation gives CAISEASGRSNEQLF.

This clonotype has only a few counts. V is TRBV7-9 and J is TRBJ2-5, with D perhaps TRBD1 (6 bases). The CDR3 sequence is 18 residues long. The V end lost 1 base, the J end lost 5 bases, and 23 bases lay between the germline ends. The germline gives CDR1 SEHNR, CDR2 FQNEAQ (reference sequence). CDR3 amino acids: CASSLELPQTGLLETQYF. Written as DNA, the CDR3 is TGTGCCAGCAGCTTAGAATTGCCGCAGACAGGCTTGTTGGAGACCCAGTACTTC.

This clonotype was counted only a few times. The J gene is TRBJ2-5, the V gene TRBV10-3, with TRBD2 as a possible D gene (5 bases). Germline loops: CDR1 ENHRY, CDR2 SYGVKD. V was trimmed by 6 bases and J by 2 bases, leaving 7 bases between them. The CDR3 totals 12 residues. In nucleotides, the CDR3 is TGTGCCATCAGCGAGCGGCAAGAGACCCAGTACTTC. Amino acid sequence: CAISERQETQYF.

About this clonotype: A read error may explain this, as a much larger clone is one base away. The chain carries TRBV12-3 or TRBV12-4 and TRBJ2-1; 8 bases line up with TRBD2. Unmatched junction bases numbered 9, after V lost 6 bases and J lost 5 bases. The CDR3 is 15 amino acids. CDR3 DNA sequence: TGTGCCAGCAGACAAGGACTAGCTGGGCACAATGAGCAGTTCTTC. Translation: CASRQGLAGHNEQFF.

This rearrangement joins TRBV4-1 to TRBJ2-3, with D perhaps matching TRBD2 (5 bases). The CDR3 has 17 amino acids. Trimming shortened V by 0 bases and J by 1 base, and 14 bases separated the two germline ends. The germline V gene encodes CDR1 MGHRA and CDR2 YSYEKL. This CDR3 is CASSQDVRAVGTDTQYF. The CDR3 nucleotides are TGCGCCAGCAGCCAAGATGTTCGAGCGGTAGGCACAGATACGCAGTATTTT.

This clonotype was detected many times. The chain has TRBV6-5 and TRBJ2-7; no clear D gene. This CDR3 is built from 13 residues. V shed 6 bases and J shed 5 bases, with 14 bases lying between them. In germline, CDR1 is MNHEY, CDR2 SVGAGI. This chain's CDR3 is CASRNAALNEQYF. As DNA, the CDR3 is TGTGCCAGCAGGAACGCGGCTCTCAACGAGCAGTACTTC.

In the case of this clonotype: This may be a read error: a much more frequent sequence differs by one nucleotide. CDR3 sequence: CSAIPTLNTEAFF. The CDR3 DNA sequence: TGCAGTGCTATCCCCACTTTGAACACTGAAGCTTTCTTT. This chain joins TRBV20-1 and TRBJ1-1, with no clear D. Trimming shortened V by 4 bases and J by 0 bases, and 9 bases separated the two germline ends. The CDR3 contains 13 residues. Per germline, CDR1 DFQATT and CDR2 SNEGSKA (reference sequence).

The CDR3 protein is CASSLVEGTGVFF. DNA of the CDR3: TGTGCCAGCAGCTTAGTCGAGGGCACTGGAGTTTTCTTT. This rearrangement joins TRBV11-2 to TRBJ1-1, with D uncertain. The CDR3 totals 13 residues. Germline CDR1 is SGHAT and CDR2 is FQNNGV. V was cut by 1 base and J by 13 bases, with 16 bases left in between. Drawing the rest from reference TRBV11-2 and TRBJ1-1, the complete variable domain is EAGVAQSPRYKIIEKRQSVAFWCNPISGHATLYWYQQILGQGPKLLIQFQNNGVVDDSQLPKDRFSAERLKGVDSTLKIQPAKLEDSAVYLCASSLVEGTGVFFGQGTRLTVV.

The rearrangement joins TRBV10-3 to TRBJ1-2, with D possibly matching TRBD1 (6 bases). The CDR3 loop spans 14 amino acids. Germline assignment: CDR1 ENHRY and CDR2 SYGVKD. CDR3 in amino acids: CTALDPQGLDGYTF. The DNA of the CDR3 is TGTACCGCTCTAGACCCACAGGGACTTGATGGCTACACCTTC.

As concerns this clonotype: This clone may be a read error of a much larger clone one base away. The chain has TRBV29-1 and TRBJ2-3; D unclear. CDR1 SQVTM and CDR2 ANQGSEA come from the germline V gene. The CDR3 runs 12 residues. CDR3 nucleotide sequence: TGCAGCGTTGTCGGAGTTACAGATACGCGGTATTTT. This gives the protein CSVVGVTDTRYF.

In the case of this clonotype: A clone one base away is much larger, so this may be a read error. The V call is TRBV5-1, the J call TRBJ1-1; D is undetermined. Germline-derived CDR1 and CDR2 are SGHRS and YFSETQ. This CDR3 has 13 amino acids. The CDR3 is CACSASENTEAFF. In nucleotides, the CDR3 is TGCGCCTGCAGCGCATCAGAGAACACTGAAGCTTTCTTT.

V and J are TRBV6-1 and TRBJ1-5, with a tentative D call TRBD1 (5 bases). Germline values: CDR1 MNHNS, CDR2 SASEGT. Trimming left V 7 bases short and J 2 bases short, with 12 bases between. The CDR3 totals 14 residues. CDR3 bases: TGTGCCAGCAACATTCCGGGGGGCAATCAGCCCCAGCATTTT. Protein product: CASNIPGGNQPQHF.

The chain combines TRBV20-1 with TRBJ2-1; possibly TRBD2 for D (5 bases). The germline V gene encodes CDR1 DFQATT and CDR2 SNEGSKA (reference sequence). V lost 6 bases and J 4 bases, leaving 19 bases between the germline ends. The CDR3 covers 15 residues. CDR3 amino acids: CSASELGRSYNEQFF. Here the CDR3 DNA reads TGCAGTGCCAGCGAGCTGGGGAGATCTTACAATGAGCAGTTCTTC.

Notes on this clonotype: The junction departs from the called germline gene at one end, perhaps through a read error. This chain links TRBV5-6 with TRBJ2-7; D gene unclear. Germline CDR1 SGHDT, CDR2 YYEEEE. CDR3 length equals 13 residues. The CDR3 reads CTSSSGSFYEQYF. CDR3 DNA: TGTACCAGCAGCTCAGGATCATTCTACGAGCAGTACTTC. The variable domain in full, with the rest retrieved from reference TRBV5-6 and TRBJ2-7, is DAGVTQSPTHLIKTRGQQVTLRCSPKSGHDTVSWYQQALGQGPQFIFQYYEEEERQRGNFPDRFSGHQFPNYSSELNVNALLLGDSALYLCTSSSGSFYEQYFGPGTRLTVT.

As DNA, the CDR3 is TGTGCCAGCAGCTCCCTGTCCGACAGTTACACCGGGGAGCTGTTTTTT. Amino acid sequence: CASSSLSDSYTGELFF. This chain uses TRBV5-6 with TRBJ2-2; perhaps TRBD1 as D (5 bases). The CDR3 contains 16 residues. Deletions cut 3 bases from V and 3 bases from J, with 15 bases between. CDR1 and CDR2 (germline): SGHDT, YYEEEE.

This clonotype was found many times. V usage is TRBV20-1 and J usage is TRBJ2-7; D might be TRBD1 (5 bases). This CDR3 spans 13 amino acids. V was cut by 3 bases and J by 2 bases, with 11 bases left in between. Germline-derived CDR1 and CDR2 are DFQATT and SNEGSKA (reference sequence). The CDR3 is CSASPQGAYEQYF. The DNA for the CDR3 is TGCAGTGCTAGCCCGCAGGGCGCCTACGAGCAGTACTTC.

This clonotype was detected only a few times. The chain uses TRBV5-4 and TRBJ2-5, with D uncertain. This CDR3 has 14 amino acids. The V end was cut by 4 bases, the J end by 0 bases, with 10 bases between. CDR1 and CDR2 from the germline V gene are SGHNT and YYREEE (reference sequence). Here the CDR3 DNA reads TGTGCCAGCAGCCGCGGTGGGTACCAAGAGACCCAGTACTTC. Its translation is CASSRGGYQETQYF.

On this clonotype itself: The CDR3 end shows no conserved phenylalanine or tryptophan, and so a read error is likely. This chain links TRBV11-2 with TRBJ2-2; 7 nucleotides line up with TRBD2. The J segment lost 6 bases and the V segment lost 5 bases, leaving 6 bases of the junction unmatched. Germline V gene lookup returns CDR1 SGHAT and CDR2 FQNNGV. The CDR3 runs to 14 residues. Written as DNA, the CDR3 is TGTGCCAGCAGCCGGGACTATTACGCCGGGGAGCTGTTTATT. The encoded protein is CASSRDYYAGELFI.